This T cell receptor beta chain was sequenced for a study of blood T cell repertoires in COVID-19. Study information: The United States, Italy and Spain supplied acute and convalescent COVID-19 samples. T cells, B-cell-depleted T cells, or PBMCs provided the cDNA or gDNA that served as material.

The Seattle patients joined while their infection was active and were tracked longitudinally afterward. Germline-derived CDR1 and CDR2 are MNHEY and SVGAGI. The CDR3 consists of 15 residues. Trimming cost V 5 bases and J 1 base, with 14 bases left between them. Original handling: Nucleated cell counts were estimated from reference gene primer amplification. Here immunoSEQ multiplex PCR was the method, and the copy in TCRdb shows in-frame clones only, minus some. The V and J calls and the clone size are those of that table, but D and trimming were determined from the DNA. Altogether some 300,000 clones are present, more than 80% being singletons, with the ten largest covering 6.3%.

The sequence was collected from a woman aged 50 to 65 with COVID-19, enrolled during active disease. Sequencing was carried out using peripheral blood. The genes are TRBV6-5 and TRBJ1-1, with D unclear. CDR3 in amino acids: CASSSSSNANTEAFF. CDR3 sequence (DNA): TGTGCCAGCAGTAGCTCTTCGAATGCGAACACTGAAGCTTTCTTT.